Reported below is one TCR beta chain. In germline, CDR1 is LGHNA, CDR2 YSLEER. V lost 3 bases, J lost 3 bases, and 8 bases stayed unmatched. CDR3 length equals 17 residues. The data stem from a study of blood T cell repertoires in COVID-19. Across the whole study: Whether acute or convalescent, the COVID-19 samples came from the United States, Italy and Spain. The cDNA or gDNA used as material had been derived from T cells, B-cell-depleted T cells, or PBMCs.

Per the original methods: Reference gene primer amplification yielded estimated nucleated cell counts. Clones were sequenced by immunoSEQ multiplex PCR, and TCRdb holds only the in-frame ones, with some missing. V and J calls and clone size are given by that table; D and trimming were obtained from the DNA. The sample holds roughly 290,000 clones; about nine tenths are singletons and the top ten take under 15%. This TCR was sampled from a woman aged 60-70 years with acute or convalescent COVID-19. The sample consisted of peripheral blood. The V call is TRBV4-3, the J call TRBJ2-1; 10 nucleotides align to TRBD2. In DNA, the CDR3 is TGCGCCAGCAGCCAGTCCCTAGCGGGAGAGGGCTACAATGAGCAGTTCTTC. It is translated as CASSQSLAGEGYNEQFF.